A single sample gave rise to the 6 T cell receptor beta chains below, sequenced in a study of blood T cell repertoires in COVID-19. TCRdb's copy holds only in-frame clones and misses some; the assay was immunoSEQ multiplex PCR. The sample carries some 380,000 clones, roughly 86% recorded once. Sample: PBMCs or T cells enriched from blood (not recorded which). All receptors come from a man aged 30 to 39 who had recovered from COVID-19.

The chain couples TRBV16 to TRBJ1-4; tentatively, D is TRBD1 (5 bases). Trimming removed 3 bases at V and 4 bases at J, with 12 bases between. The length of the CDR3 is 15 residues. Germline CDR1 reads KGHSY; CDR2 reads FQNENV. The CDR3 is CASSHGGAGNEKLFF. The CDR3 nucleotides read TGTGCCAGCAGCCACGGGGGAGCGGGTAATGAAAAACTGTTTTTT.

The gene calls are TRBV14 and TRBJ2-5; TRBD2 aligns across 8 bases. The CDR3 covers 16 residues. Germline V lookup: CDR1 SGHDN, CDR2 FVKESK. Losses at the gene ends were 2 bases for V and 2 bases for J; bases not matched to a gene: 7. CDR3 residues: CASSQIERGLQETQYF. CDR3 sequence (DNA): TGTGCCAGCAGCCAAATAGAGCGGGGGCTACAAGAGACCCAGTACTTC. The whole variable domain, filled in from reference TRBV14 and TRBJ2-5, reads EAGVTQFPSHSVIEKGQTVTLRCDPISGHDNLYWYRRVMGKEIKFLLHFVKESKQDESGMPNNRFLAERTGGTYSTLKVQPAELEDSGVYFCASSQIERGLQETQYFGPGTRLLVL.

As regards this clone: Additional DNA sequences in this sample encode the identical CDR3. The genes are TRBV19 and TRBJ1-5; possible D gene TRBD1, 5 bases. The CDR3 extends over 13 amino acids. Trimming pared 4 bases from V and 4 bases from J, leaving 8 bases between. Per the germline V gene, CDR1 is LNHDA and CDR2 is SQIVND (reference sequence). The CDR3 spells CASSRDRNQPQHF. CDR3 DNA sequence: TGTGCCAGTAGTAGAGACAGAAATCAGCCCCAGCATTTT.

The rearrangement uses TRBV15 and TRBJ1-5, with 8 bases lining up with TRBD1. The CDR3 covers 17 residues. The J segment lost 7 bases and the V segment lost 3 bases, leaving 14 bases of the junction unmatched. CDR1 is LNHNV and CDR2 is YYDKDF in the germline V gene (reference sequence). This chain's CDR3 is CATSSPTGQGWFQPQHF. DNA of the CDR3: TGTGCCACCAGCAGCCCAACAGGACAGGGTTGGTTCCAGCCCCAGCATTTT.

The chain employs TRBV5-1 and TRBJ2-1, with D perhaps TRBD2 (5 bases). In germline, CDR1 is SGHRS, CDR2 YFSETQ. CDR3 length: 16 residues. The V gene lost 4 bases and the J gene lost 0 bases, with 14 bases spanning the gap. CDR3 nucleotides: TGCGCCAGCAGCGGAGGAGCAGGATCCTCCTACAATGAGCAGTTCTTC. This translates into CASSGGAGSSYNEQFF.

The CDR3, as DNA: TGTGCCAGCAGCCTCCAGTATAGCAATCAGCCCCAGCATTTT. Translating it yields CASSLQYSNQPQHF. The chain recombines TRBV2 with TRBJ1-5; D gene unclear. V gave up 6 bases and J gave up 0 bases, with 9 bases separating them. The CDR3 is made up of 14 amino acids. Germline V gene data show CDR1 as SNHLY and CDR2 as FYNNEI.